A selection of T cell receptor beta chains follows, all from one sample in a study of blood T cell repertoires in COVID-19. The method was immunoSEQ multiplex PCR; TCRdb's version includes in-frame clones alone and lacks a portion of them. This table holds about 210,000 clones, 84% found once. The sequenced material came from peripheral blood. The receptors come from a woman aged 45-65 years with active or convalescent COVID-19. Each CDR3 is given with its conserved first and last residue. D genes are given only for firm matches. Part of the rows lack a size; the others show once, few, many or a class for expanded clones.

V gene,D gene,J gene,clone size,CDR3 DNA,CDR3 protein
TRBV21-1,.,TRBJ2-5,.,TGTGCCAGCAGCAACCTCCCCTTGGGGTGGGAGAAGACCCAGTACTTC,CASSNLPLGWEKTQYF
TRBV30,.,TRBJ2-7,.,TGTGCCTGGAACTACTTCGACGAGCAGTACTTC,CAWNYFDEQYF
TRBV7-2,TRBD1,TRBJ2-7,once,TGTGCCAGCAGCTTAATCGGGGACAGTGCCTACGAGCAGTACTTC,CASSLIGDSAYEQYF
TRBV5-1,.,TRBJ1-3,.,TGCGCCAGCAGCTTGGGAATCGGGTACTCTGGAAACACCATATATTTT,CASSLGIGYSGNTIYF
TRBV6-6,.,TRBJ2-5,.,TGTGCCAGCAGACCTTCCTCGCTAGTGCAAGAGACCCAGTACTTC,CASRPSSLVQETQYF
TRBV18,.,TRBJ1-1,.,TGTGCCAGCTCACCCCGCACTGAGAACACTGAAGCTTTCTTT,CASSPRTENTEAFF
TRBV27,TRBD2,TRBJ2-1,.,TGTGCCAGCAGTCGGCTAGCGGAATACAATGAGCAGTTCTTC,CASSRLAEYNEQFF
TRBV5-1,.,TRBJ1-1,.,TGCGCCAGCAGCTTGACGAGGACTAGCACTGAAGCTTTCTTT,CASSLTRTSTEAFF
TRBV2,.,TRBJ2-5,once,TGTGCCAGCGGCGGGACCCCAAGACAAGAGACCCAGTACTTC,CASGGTPRQETQYF
TRBV2,TRBD2,TRBJ2-1,.,TGTGCCAGCAAGGGGAGCGGGAGATACGGCAATGAGCAGTTCTTC,CASKGSGRYGNEQFF
TRBV24-1,.,TRBJ1-1,.,TGTGCCACCCGGCGGGGTCTGAACACTGAAGCTTTCTTT,CATRRGLNTEAFF
TRBV20-1,.,TRBJ1-4,few,TGCAGTGCTAGTTGGGGCGCAGTAAAAGAACTGTTTTTT,CSASWGAVKELFF
TRBV5-6,TRBD1,TRBJ1-3,.,TGTGCCAGCAGCCCCACCACACACAGGGGCGACACCATATATTTT,CASSPTTHRGDTIYF
TRBV28,.,TRBJ1-1,.,TGTGCCAGCAGCGCCCAGGGAAAGGTTTTCTTT,CASSAQGKVFF
TRBV10-3,.,TRBJ1-5,few,TGTGCCACGTCGGGACTGGGGGAGAATCAGCCCCAGCATTTT,CATSGLGENQPQHF
TRBV11-1,TRBD2,TRBJ2-3,.,TGTGCCAGCAGCTTAGAGGGACTAGCCTCCACAGATACGCAGTATTTT,CASSLEGLASTDTQYF
TRBV28,.,TRBJ1-4,.,TGTGCCAGCAGCTCCTCGACTAACCCAACTAATGAAAAACTGTTTTTT,CASSSSTNPTNEKLFF
TRBV6-5,.,TRBJ1-1,.,TGTGCCAGCAGTCGACAAAAACCCCCTGAAGCTTTCTTT,CASSRQKPPEAFF
TRBV19,.,TRBJ1-1,.,TGTGCCAGTAGTGTGACAGTGAACACTGAAGCTTTCTTT,CASSVTVNTEAFF
TRBV5-4,TRBD1,TRBJ1-2,.,TGTGCCAGCAGCTTGTTGGGACAGGGGTCGGATGGCTACACCTTC,CASSLLGQGSDGYTF
TRBV9,.,TRBJ2-3,many,TGTGCCAGCAAGGAACCCGGGGGCACAGATACGCAGTATTTT,CASKEPGGTDTQYF
TRBV14,.,TRBJ1-1,once,TGTGCCAGCAGCCTTCCCGGGACAACGAACACTGAAGCTTTCTTT,CASSLPGTTNTEAFF